This TCR beta chain was observed in a study of cytomegalovirus exposure and HLA in healthy donors. A word on this clone: Its matching antigen is unknown.

Overall study results and limits: A classifier reportedly called cytomegalovirus status with high sensitivity and specificity.

The donors were part of the validation cohort, which consisted of more than 90 subjects and was separate from the first cohort of roughly 620 subjects. V dropped 0 bases and J dropped 0 bases, with 6 bases sitting between them. Germline CDR1 SQVTM, CDR2 ANQGSEA. The CDR3 covers 14 residues. The repertoire was sequenced with immunoSEQ multiplex PCR; TCRdb's copy has only in-frame clones and lacks some. The sample consists of about 130,000 clones, approximately 95% of them appearing once. This chain connects TRBV29-1 to TRBJ1-3, with D unresolved. The source material was PBMCs. The clonotype originates from a young man in good health and CMV-seronegative. The CDR3 here is CSVEDLSSGNTIYF. The CDR3 DNA reads TGCAGCGTTGAAGATCTCAGCTCTGGAAACACCATATATTTT.